Shown below are 14 T cell receptor beta chains from a single sample sequenced in a study of cytomegalovirus exposure and HLA in healthy donors. Here immunoSEQ multiplex PCR was the method, and the copy in TCRdb shows in-frame clones only, minus some. This table has 150,000 to 200,000 clones, 84% appearing once. Sequenced input: PBMCs. These TCRs come from a man aged 30-40 years in good health and CMV-seropositive.

The chain has TRBV5-4 and TRBJ1-1, with 7 nucleotides matching TRBD1. J lost 2 bases, V lost 1 base, and 5 bases had no gene match. The CDR3 is 15 residues long. From germline, CDR1 is SGHNT and CDR2 YYREEE (reference sequence). CDR3 residues: CASSLWTGPNTEAFF. The CDR3 nucleotides are TGTGCCAGCAGCTTGTGGACAGGACCAAACACTGAAGCTTTCTTT.

The rearrangement links TRBV5-6 to TRBJ2-5; TRBD1 might be the D (6 bases). The germline CDR1 and CDR2 sequences are SGHDT and YYEEEE. CDR3 length equals 17 residues. Trimming removed 1 base from V and 4 bases from J, with 20 bases in between. The CDR3 bases are TGTGCCAGCAGCTTGAGGTTTCGGCAGGGGTTTGCAGAGACCCAGTACTTC. It yields the protein CASSLRFRQGFAETQYF.

The chain has TRBV7-2 and TRBJ2-7, with 9 positions matching TRBD2. The CDR3 sequence is 15 residues long. Germline V gene lookup returns CDR1 SGHTA and CDR2 FQGNSA. V was pared by 5 bases and J by 3 bases, with 8 bases of the junction left unmatched. This CDR3 reads CASSEGPSGDYEQYF. In DNA form, the CDR3 reads TGTGCCAGCAGCGAAGGCCCTAGCGGGGACTACGAGCAGTACTTC.

The genes are TRBV5-1 and TRBJ2-2; TRBD1 might be the D (5 bases). The CDR3 is 15 amino acids. V was shortened by 0 bases and J by 6 bases, with 12 bases between the two germline ends. Germline CDR1 is SGHRS and CDR2 is YFSETQ. CDR3 in DNA: TGCGCCAGCAGCTTGGAAGGGGCCTGGGCCGGGGAGCTGTTTTTT. Translation gives CASSLEGAWAGELFF.

This sequence joins TRBV5-1 and TRBJ2-5; TRBD2 matches 8 bases. After removal of 1 base from V and 3 bases from J, the junction contained 5 bases not matched to a gene. The CDR3 runs to 15 residues. The germline V gene encodes CDR1 SGHRS and CDR2 YFSETQ. The CDR3 nucleotides are TGCGCCAGCAGCTTGACGGGAGGGCGAGAAGAGACCCAGTACTTC. It yields the protein CASSLTGGREETQYF.

This chain links TRBV7-3 with TRBJ2-7, with 7 nucleotides matching TRBD1. The trim removed 1 base at V and 3 bases at J, leaving 6 bases unmatched. CDR1 is SGHTA, CDR2 FQGTGA, per germline. CDR3 length equals 15 residues. The CDR3 is CASSLKGGERYEQYF. The CDR3 DNA reads TGTGCCAGCAGCTTAAAAGGGGGCGAACGCTACGAGCAGTACTTC.

The chain joins TRBV19 to TRBJ1-2, with a weak D call TRBD1 (6 bases). Germline CDR1 is LNHDA and CDR2 is SQIVND (reference sequence). The CDR3 is 16 amino acids. V was trimmed by 4 bases and J by 0 bases, leaving 15 bases between them. This chain's CDR3 is CASSTLGTSANYGYTF. In DNA form, the CDR3 reads TGTGCCAGTAGTACCCTCGGGACATCCGCTAACTATGGCTACACCTTC. The full variable domain, with the rest looked up from reference TRBV19 and TRBJ1-2, is DGGITQSPKYLFRKEGQNVTLSCEQNLNHDAMYWYRQDPGQGLRLIYYSQIVNDFQKGDIAEGYSVSREKKESFPLTVTSAQKNPTAFYLCASSTLGTSANYGYTFGSGTRLTVV.

CDR3 bases: TGTGCCAGCAGTCCCTACAGTAAATCCTACAATGAGCAGTTCTTC. Protein sequence: CASSPYSKSYNEQFF. The chain uses TRBV28 and TRBJ2-1; D gene uncertain. Germline V gene data show CDR1 as MDHEN and CDR2 as SYDVKM. Trimming removed 5 bases at V and 1 base at J, with 12 bases between. The CDR3 is 15 residues long.

V is TRBV19 and J is TRBJ2-1; D uncertain. Trimming removed 0 bases from V and 2 bases from J, with 14 bases in between. This CDR3 is 17 amino acids long. The germline CDR1 and CDR2 sequences are LNHDA and SQIVND (reference sequence). The chain's CDR3 is CASSIDTLGLTYNEQFF. The CDR3 DNA reads TGTGCCAGTAGTATAGATACTCTGGGCCTTACCTACAATGAGCAGTTCTTC.

The chain combines TRBV6-5 with TRBJ2-7, with 10 bases matching TRBD1. The ends lost 5 bases at V and 4 bases at J; junction bases unmatched: 5. Germline V gene sequence: CDR1 MNHEY, CDR2 SVGAGI. This CDR3 has 14 residues. The CDR3 DNA reads TGTGCCAGCAGTCCGCGACAGGGGGCATACGAGCAGTACTTC. Its protein is CASSPRQGAYEQYF.

The rearrangement uses TRBV27 and TRBJ2-2; D not certain. The V and J ends lost 5 bases and 9 bases respectively, with 16 bases between them. Germline V gene sequence: CDR1 MNHEY, CDR2 SMNVEV (reference sequence). CDR3 length: 14 residues. This CDR3 reads CASSPYINPWELFF. The CDR3 nucleotides read TGTGCCAGCAGTCCATACATAAACCCCTGGGAGCTGTTTTTT.

V is TRBV6-1 and J is TRBJ1-5; perhaps TRBD1 as D (5 bases). Germline-derived CDR1 and CDR2 are MNHNS and SASEGT. This CDR3 has 16 residues. With 3 bases removed from V and 7 bases from J, the gap between germline ends came to 19 bases. The CDR3 coding sequence is TGTGCCAGCAGTGACGGGGGGGTTGGGGATGGACAGCCCCAGCATTTT. Residues: CASSDGGVGDGQPQHF.

The J gene is TRBJ2-7, the V gene TRBV5-6; perhaps TRBD1 as D (5 bases). From germline, CDR1 is SGHDT and CDR2 YYEEEE. V was shortened by 2 bases and J by 0 bases, with 12 bases between the two germline ends. The CDR3 loop spans 15 amino acids. CDR3 coding DNA: TGTGCCAGCAGCTTTTCCTCCAGGGCCTCCTACGAGCAGTACTTC. Translated: CASSFSSRASYEQYF.

V is TRBV6-1 and J is TRBJ1-4; 7 nucleotides agree with TRBD1. The CDR3 is 15 amino acids. Germline V gene data show CDR1 as MNHNS and CDR2 as SASEGT. The V gene end was trimmed by 4 bases and the J gene end by 4 bases; junction bases not matched to a gene: 6. CDR3 residues: CASSGTGVLNEKLFF. The CDR3 DNA sequence: TGTGCCAGCAGTGGAACAGGGGTGCTTAATGAAAAACTGTTTTTT.